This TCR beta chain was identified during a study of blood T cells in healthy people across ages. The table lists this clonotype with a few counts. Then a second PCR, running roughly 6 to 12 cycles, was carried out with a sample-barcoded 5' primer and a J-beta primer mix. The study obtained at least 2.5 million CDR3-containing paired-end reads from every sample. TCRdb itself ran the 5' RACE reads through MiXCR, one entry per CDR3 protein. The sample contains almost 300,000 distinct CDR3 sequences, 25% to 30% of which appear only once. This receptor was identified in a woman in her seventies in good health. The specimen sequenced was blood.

The CDR3 DNA is TGTGCCAGCAGCTCTAGCGGAGGGGCCTCCTACAATGAGCAGTTCTTC. Protein: CASSSSGGASYNEQFF. The chain uses TRBV7-3 and TRBJ2-1, with 7 bases that match TRBD2. The CDR3 runs 16 residues. V dropped 4 bases and J dropped 0; count of bases not matched to a gene: 6. Per the germline V gene, CDR1 is SGHTA and CDR2 is FQGTGA.